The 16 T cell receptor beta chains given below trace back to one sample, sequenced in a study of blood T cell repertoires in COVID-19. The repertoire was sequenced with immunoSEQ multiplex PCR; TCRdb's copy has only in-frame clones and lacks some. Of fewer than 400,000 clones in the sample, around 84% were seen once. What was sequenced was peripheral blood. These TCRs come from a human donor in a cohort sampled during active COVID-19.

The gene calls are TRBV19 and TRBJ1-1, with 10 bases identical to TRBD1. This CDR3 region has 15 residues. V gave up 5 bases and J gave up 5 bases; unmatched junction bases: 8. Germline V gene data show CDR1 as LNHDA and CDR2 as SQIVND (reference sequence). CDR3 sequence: CASSPRRTGGTEAFF. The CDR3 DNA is TGTGCCAGTAGTCCCCGTCGGACAGGGGGAACTGAAGCTTTCTTT.

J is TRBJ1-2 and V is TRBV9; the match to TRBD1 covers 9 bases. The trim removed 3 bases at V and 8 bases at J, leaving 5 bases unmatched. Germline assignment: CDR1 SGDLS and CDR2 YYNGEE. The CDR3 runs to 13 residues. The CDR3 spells CASSELTGGGYTF. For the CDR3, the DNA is TGTGCCAGCAGCGAACTAACAGGGGGCGGCTACACCTTC.

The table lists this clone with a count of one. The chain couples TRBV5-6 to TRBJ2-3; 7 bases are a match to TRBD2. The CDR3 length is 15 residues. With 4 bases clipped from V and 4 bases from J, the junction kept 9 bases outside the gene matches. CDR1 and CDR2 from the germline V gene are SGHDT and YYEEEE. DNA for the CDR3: TGTGCCAGCAGCCCTTTGGCGGGAGAGGCAGATACGCAGTATTTT. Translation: CASSPLAGEADTQYF.

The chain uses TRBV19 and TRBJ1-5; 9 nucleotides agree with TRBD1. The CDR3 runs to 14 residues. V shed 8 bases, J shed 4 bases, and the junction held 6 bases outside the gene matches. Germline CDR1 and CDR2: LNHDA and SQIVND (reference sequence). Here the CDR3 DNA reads TGTGCCAGTGGGGGGACAGGGAGAAATCAGCCCCAGCATTTT. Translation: CASGGTGRNQPQHF.

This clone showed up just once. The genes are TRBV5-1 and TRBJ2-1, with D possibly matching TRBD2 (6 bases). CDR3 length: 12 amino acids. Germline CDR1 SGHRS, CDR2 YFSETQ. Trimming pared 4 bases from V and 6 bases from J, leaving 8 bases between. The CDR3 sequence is CASSPGANEQFF. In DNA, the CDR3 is TGCGCCAGCAGCCCGGGAGCCAATGAGCAGTTCTTC.

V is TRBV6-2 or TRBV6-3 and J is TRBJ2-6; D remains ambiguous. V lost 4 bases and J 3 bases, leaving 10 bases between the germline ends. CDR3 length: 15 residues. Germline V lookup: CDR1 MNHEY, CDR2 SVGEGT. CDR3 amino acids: CASSSAIGGANVLTF. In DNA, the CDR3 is TGTGCCAGCAGTTCTGCTATTGGTGGGGCCAACGTCCTGACTTTC.

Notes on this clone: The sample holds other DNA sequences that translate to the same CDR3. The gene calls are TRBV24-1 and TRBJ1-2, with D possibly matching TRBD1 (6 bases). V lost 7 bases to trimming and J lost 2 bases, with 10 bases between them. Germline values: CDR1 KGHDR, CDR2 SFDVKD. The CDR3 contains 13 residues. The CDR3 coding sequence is TGTGCCACCAGCGGGGGGGGCAACTATGGCTACACCTTC. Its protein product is CATSGGGNYGYTF.

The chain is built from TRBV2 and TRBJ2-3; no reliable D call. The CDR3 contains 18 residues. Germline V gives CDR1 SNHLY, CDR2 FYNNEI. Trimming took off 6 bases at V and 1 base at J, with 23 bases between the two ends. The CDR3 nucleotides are TGTGCCAGCAGGCCCCCCCGTTCGGGTGGCGTAGGCACAGATACGCAGTATTTT. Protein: CASRPPRSGGVGTDTQYF.

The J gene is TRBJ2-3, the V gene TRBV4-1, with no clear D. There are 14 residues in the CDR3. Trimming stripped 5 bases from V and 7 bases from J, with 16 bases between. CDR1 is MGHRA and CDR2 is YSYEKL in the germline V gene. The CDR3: CASSYPAASHTQYF. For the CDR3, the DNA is TGCGCCAGCAGCTACCCCGCGGCCTCACATACGCAGTATTTT.

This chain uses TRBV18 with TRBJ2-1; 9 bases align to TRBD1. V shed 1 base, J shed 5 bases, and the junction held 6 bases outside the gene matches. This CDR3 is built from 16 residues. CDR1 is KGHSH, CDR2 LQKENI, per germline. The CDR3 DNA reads TGTGCCAGCTCACCACGTCCGGGACAGGGACACAATGAGCAGTTCTTC. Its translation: CASSPRPGQGHNEQFF. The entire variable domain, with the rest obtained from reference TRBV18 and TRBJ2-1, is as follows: NAGVMQNPRHLVRRRGQEARLRCSPMKGHSHVYWYRQLPEEGLKFMVYLQKENIIDESGMPKERFSAEFPKEGPSILRIQQVVRGDSAAYFCASSPRPGQGHNEQFFGPGTRLTVL.

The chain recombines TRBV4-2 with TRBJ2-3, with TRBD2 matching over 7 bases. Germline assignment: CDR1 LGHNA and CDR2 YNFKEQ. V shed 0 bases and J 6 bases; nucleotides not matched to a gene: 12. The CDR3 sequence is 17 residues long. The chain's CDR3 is CASSQDVLAARWDTQYF. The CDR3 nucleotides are TGTGCCAGCAGCCAAGACGTCCTAGCGGCCCGATGGGATACGCAGTATTTT.

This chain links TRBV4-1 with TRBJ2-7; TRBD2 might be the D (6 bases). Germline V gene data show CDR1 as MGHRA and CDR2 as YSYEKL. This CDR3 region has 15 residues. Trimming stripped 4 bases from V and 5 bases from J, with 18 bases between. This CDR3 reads CASSLGPLTGDEQYF. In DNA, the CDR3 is TGCGCCAGCAGCCTGGGGCCACTAACGGGGGACGAGCAGTACTTC.

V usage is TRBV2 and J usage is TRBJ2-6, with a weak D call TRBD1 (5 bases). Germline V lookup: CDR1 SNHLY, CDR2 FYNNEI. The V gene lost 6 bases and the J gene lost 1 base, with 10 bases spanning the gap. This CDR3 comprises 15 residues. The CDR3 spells CASRSQGSGANVLTF. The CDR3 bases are TGTGCCAGCAGGAGCCAGGGATCTGGGGCCAACGTCCTGACTTTC.

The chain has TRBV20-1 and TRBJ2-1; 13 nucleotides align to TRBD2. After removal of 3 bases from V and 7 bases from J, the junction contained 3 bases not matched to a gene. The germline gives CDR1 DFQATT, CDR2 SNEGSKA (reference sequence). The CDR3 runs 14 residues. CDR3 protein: CSASGTSGANEQFF. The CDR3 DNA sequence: TGCAGTGCTAGTGGGACTAGCGGGGCTAATGAGCAGTTCTTC.

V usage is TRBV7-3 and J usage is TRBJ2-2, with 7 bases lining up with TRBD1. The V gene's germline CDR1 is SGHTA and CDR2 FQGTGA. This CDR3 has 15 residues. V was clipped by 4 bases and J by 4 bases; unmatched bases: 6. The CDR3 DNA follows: TGTGCCAGCAGCTCCAGACAGGGAGCCACCGGGGAGCTGTTTTTT. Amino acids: CASSSRQGATGELFF.

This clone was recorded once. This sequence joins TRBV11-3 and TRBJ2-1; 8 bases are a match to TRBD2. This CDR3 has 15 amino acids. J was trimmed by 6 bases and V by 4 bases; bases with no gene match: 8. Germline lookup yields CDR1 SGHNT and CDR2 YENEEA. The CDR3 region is CASSSIAGPFNEQFF. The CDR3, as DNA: TGTGCCAGCAGCTCCATAGCGGGACCTTTCAATGAGCAGTTCTTC.